The 11 T cell receptor beta chains listed next were all sequenced from one sample in a study of pediatric ulcerative colitis. Clones were read by immunoSEQ multiplex PCR, and TCRdb kept only the in-frame ones, dropping some. The sample carries 55,000 to 70,000 clones, 87% recorded once. The source material was blood. These receptors originate from a boy under 18 who was a control in a study of pediatric ulcerative colitis.

This clone has a handful of counts. The chain employs TRBV7-2 and TRBJ2-7; D is undetermined. Per the germline V gene, CDR1 is SGHTA and CDR2 is FQGNSA. V was clipped by 6 bases and J by 0 bases, with 15 bases between them. The CDR3 is made up of 15 amino acids. DNA for the CDR3: TGTGCCAGCAGTAGCCCGACAAGACCCTCCTACGAGCAGTACTTC. Its translation is CASSSPTRPSYEQYF.

For the CDR3, the DNA is TGTGCCAGCAGGAACAGGGGTAGCCAGCCCCAGCATTTT. Protein sequence: CASRNRGSQPQHF. The rearrangement links TRBV2 to TRBJ1-5, with 7 bases aligning to TRBD1. V lost 6 bases, J lost 7 bases, and 6 bases stayed unmatched. The V gene's germline CDR1 is SNHLY and CDR2 FYNNEI. CDR3 length: 13 amino acids.

This clone is a singleton in its sample. The same CDR3 arises from other DNA sequences in this sample as well. The V call is TRBV18, the J call TRBJ1-1; 7 bases agree with TRBD1. The CDR3 has 14 amino acids. Germline lookup yields CDR1 KGHSH and CDR2 LQKENI. V lost 5 bases, J lost 0 bases, and 3 bases stayed unmatched. The CDR3 protein is CASSRQGLNTEAFF. CDR3 bases: TGTGCCAGCTCAAGACAGGGATTGAACACTGAAGCTTTCTTT.

This chain joins TRBV15 and TRBJ2-5; possible D gene TRBD1, 5 bases. Trimming left V 3 bases short and J 5 bases short, with 16 bases between. The CDR3 is made up of 15 amino acids. Germline V lookup: CDR1 LNHNV, CDR2 YYDKDF (reference sequence). The CDR3 DNA reads as TGTGCCACCAGCAGGATGGCTACGAGACAGGAGACCCAGTACTTC. This gives the protein CATSRMATRQETQYF.

A few counts support this clone. The rearrangement uses TRBV5-1 and TRBJ1-5; 8 bases map to TRBD1. Germline values: CDR1 SGHRS, CDR2 YFSETQ. CDR3 length equals 21 residues. J was trimmed by 2 bases and V by 5 bases; bases with no gene match: 24. Here the CDR3 reads CASSPPTPQDRASGRNQPQHF. The DNA of the CDR3 is TGCGCCAGCAGTCCCCCTACCCCCCAGGACAGGGCCTCTGGTCGCAATCAGCCCCAGCATTTT.

CDR3 nucleotide sequence: TGCGCCAGCAGCAGCCCGGACAGGGGAAGTACAGATACGCAGTATTTT. It yields the protein CASSSPDRGSTDTQYF. This chain uses TRBV5-1 with TRBJ2-3; the match to TRBD1 covers 9 bases. Per germline, CDR1 SGHRS and CDR2 YFSETQ. The length of the CDR3 is 16 residues. With V trimmed by 4 bases and J by 3 bases, 9 bases remained unmatched.

This clone was picked up one time. This chain uses TRBV6-5 with TRBJ2-7; D is tentatively TRBD1 or TRBD2 (5 bases each). Germline assignment: CDR1 MNHEY and CDR2 SVGAGI. This CDR3 has 13 amino acids. The ends were cut back, 5 bases at V and 2 bases at J, with 10 bases in the middle. The CDR3 DNA reads TGTGCCAGCAGTCGAGGGACCACCTACGAGCAGTACTTC. Its protein is CASSRGTTYEQYF.

The V and J genes are TRBV7-2 and TRBJ1-1; D may be TRBD1 (6 bases). CDR3 length: 12 residues. V was cut by 11 bases and J by 3 bases, with 13 bases left in between. Germline CDR1 SGHTA, CDR2 FQGNSA. CDR3 coding DNA: TGTGCCGTTTCAACAGGGTACACTGAAGCTTTCTTT. Translation: CAVSTGYTEAFF.

The chain couples TRBV5-5 to TRBJ1-6; maybe TRBD1 (6 bases). The CDR3 is 14 residues long. From germline, CDR1 is SGHKS and CDR2 YYEKEE (reference sequence). The V end lost 0 bases, the J end lost 7 bases, and 8 bases lay between the germline ends. CDR3 sequence (DNA): TGTGCCAGCAGCTTGGGGCAGGGGAATTCACCCCTCCACTTT. Translating gives CASSLGQGNSPLHF.

The CDR3, as DNA: TGTGCCAGTAGCGACTTAGGGACAAGGAGCTCCTACAATGAGCAGTTCTTC. Protein sequence: CASSDLGTRSSYNEQFF. The rearrangement links TRBV19 to TRBJ2-1; maybe TRBD1 (6 bases). This CDR3 is built from 17 residues. Germline V CDR1 and CDR2: LNHDA, SQIVND (reference sequence). Trimming removed 6 bases at V and 0 bases at J, with 18 bases between.

Details on this clone: Mismatch with germline at one junction end may stem from a read error. This chain connects TRBV11-2 to TRBJ1-2, with D possibly being TRBD1 (6 bases). In germline, CDR1 is SGHAT, CDR2 FQNNGV. The CDR3 length is 11 residues. CDR3 coding DNA: TGTGCCAGCAGCCGCTGGAAGGGGGTAGGCTTC. The encoded protein is CASSRWKGVGF.